The entry below gives a single T cell receptor beta chain sequence along with its context. Assay: immunoSEQ multiplex PCR; the TCRdb copy retains only in-frame clones and omits some. The sample includes approximately 3,800 clones, roughly 80% of them seen just once. These data are taken from a study of T cell repertoires in ileal Crohn's disease. From germline, CDR1 is LNHDA and CDR2 SQIVND (reference sequence). The CDR3 runs to 15 residues. The V end lost 1 base, the J end lost 4 bases, and 14 bases lay between the germline ends. The sample comprised ileal tissue. The clonotype comes from an adult with Crohn's disease. V gene TRBV19 combines with J gene TRBJ2-7, with D perhaps TRBD1 (5 bases). The CDR3 region is CASSIGRAYSYEQYF. The CDR3 bases are TGTGCCAGTAGTATAGGCAGGGCGTACAGTTACGAGCAGTACTTC.